The present TCR beta chain was sequenced within a study of OX40 agonist ivuxolimab in advanced cancers. For the study at large: Intravenous ivuxolimab was administered to patients every 2 weeks at 0.01 to 10 mg/kg.

V shed 4 bases and J shed 2 bases, with 3 bases lying between them. The CDR3 is made up of 12 amino acids. From germline, CDR1 is MDHEN and CDR2 SYDVKM. Only in-frame clones appear in the TCRdb table, and some are missing; sequencing was by immunoSEQ multiplex PCR. The repertoire has 20,000 to 25,000 clones, about 80% of them found once; the top ten carry 31%. The chain employs TRBV28 and TRBJ2-1; D not resolved. The receptor was derived from an adult with an advanced solid tumor such as melanoma, head and neck, liver or kidney cancer. Sequencing was performed on CD4+ or CD8+ T cells sorted from blood, taken in a trial of the OX40 agonist ivuxolimab. CDR3 region: CASSSPYNEQFF. The CDR3 DNA reads TGTGCCAGCAGTTCCCCCTACAATGAGCAGTTCTTC.